This T cell receptor (beta chain) was sequenced for a study of blood T cell repertoires in COVID-19. Overall study context: Sources were T cells, B-cell-depleted T cells, or PBMCs; the material itself was cDNA or gDNA.

Trimming at V came to 3 bases and at J to 4 bases, leaving 8 bases not matched to a gene. CDR1 and CDR2 from the germline V gene are MDHEN and SYDVKM. The CDR3 spans 15 residues. In the original analysis: Nucleated cell number was recorded as an estimate derived from reference gene primer amplification. The protocol was immunoSEQ multiplex PCR, while the TCRdb copy is restricted to in-frame clones and leaves out a portion. The V and J calls and clone size are taken from that table; D and trimming were inferred from the DNA. This sample has around 180,000 clones, with around three quarters found just once.

The receptor was derived from a man in his 70s with active or convalescent COVID-19. The V call is TRBV28, the J call TRBJ1-1; TRBD1 matches at 7 bases. Sequenced sample: peripheral blood. CDR3 protein: CASSFLTGAITEAFF. The CDR3 bases are TGTGCCAGCAGTTTTCTTACAGGGGCAATCACTGAAGCTTTCTTT. Supplemented by reference TRBV28 and TRBJ1-1, the full variable domain reads DVKVTQSSRYLVKRTGEKVFLECVQDMDHENMFWYRQDPGLGLRLIYFSYDVKMKEKGDIPEGYSVSREKKERFSLILESASTNQTSMYLCASSFLTGAITEAFFGQGTRLTVV.